This T cell receptor (beta chain) was recovered during a study of beta chain features in type 1 diabetes. Trimming stripped 2 bases from V and 0 bases from J, with 8 bases between. This CDR3 comprises 14 residues. Germline V gene data show CDR1 as SGHVS and CDR2 as FQNEAQ. Study findings and constraints: Insertions were fewer and deletions more numerous at VDJ junctions in type 1 diabetes patients. Patients' naive, central memory and Treg TCRB repertoires seemed closer to one another than those of healthy donors. Cells with high TCR expression could be over-represented when cDNA is sequenced.

This clone has at least ten counts. What it binds is not known. The investigators reverse transcribed all of the isolated RNA, so they sequenced expressed TCRB transcripts. The data were produced by immunoSEQ multiplex PCR, yet TCRdb's version contains in-frame clones alone and is incomplete. The repertoire holds hundreds of thousands of clones, 14% seen once, with 6.7% in the top ten. Sequences were obtained from central memory CD4+ T cells from blood. This chain uses TRBV7-8 with TRBJ2-7; D ambiguous. The source of this sequence is a man aged 25-40 years in good health. This CDR3 is CASSLSSHSYEQYV. DNA for the CDR3: TGTGCCAGCAGCTTATCCAGCCACTCCTACGAGCAGTACGTC.